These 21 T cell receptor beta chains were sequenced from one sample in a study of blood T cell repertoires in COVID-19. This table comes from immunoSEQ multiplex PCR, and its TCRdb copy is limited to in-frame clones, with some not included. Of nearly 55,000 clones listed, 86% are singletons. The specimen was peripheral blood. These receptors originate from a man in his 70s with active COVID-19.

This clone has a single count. Here the CDR3 DNA reads TGTGCCAGCAGTGTTACAAGGACAGGTGGGACTGAAGCTTTCTTT. This translates into CASSVTRTGGTEAFF. The chain employs TRBV6-6 and TRBJ1-1; 7 positions agree with TRBD1. The germline V gene encodes CDR1 MNHNY and CDR2 SVGAGI (reference sequence). Trimming at V came to 5 bases and at J to 5 bases, leaving 11 bases not matched to a gene. The CDR3 has 15 amino acids.

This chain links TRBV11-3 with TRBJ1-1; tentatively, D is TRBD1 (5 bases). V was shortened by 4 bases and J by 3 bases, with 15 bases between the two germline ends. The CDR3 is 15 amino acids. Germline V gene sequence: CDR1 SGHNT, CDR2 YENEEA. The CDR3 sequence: CASSSAGPWDTEAFF. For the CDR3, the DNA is TGTGCCAGCAGCTCAGCAGGGCCCTGGGACACTGAAGCTTTCTTT.

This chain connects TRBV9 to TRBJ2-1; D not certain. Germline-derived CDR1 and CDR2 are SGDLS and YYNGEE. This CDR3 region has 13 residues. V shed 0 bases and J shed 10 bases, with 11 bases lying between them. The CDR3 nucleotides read TGTGCCAGCAGCGTAGGACCGCTAGAAGAGCAGTTCTTC. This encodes CASSVGPLEEQFF.

CDR3 amino acids: CASSLMGRGLAGGGSQYF. CDR3 nucleotides: TGTGCCAGCAGCTTAATGGGACGGGGGCTAGCGGGCGGAGGGTCCCAGTACTTC. The chain employs TRBV7-8 and TRBJ2-5; 8 nucleotides line up with TRBD2. Looked up from germline, CDR1 is SGHVS and CDR2 is FQNEAQ. After removal of 2 bases from V and 9 bases from J, the junction contained 20 bases not matched to a gene. This CDR3 contains 18 residues.

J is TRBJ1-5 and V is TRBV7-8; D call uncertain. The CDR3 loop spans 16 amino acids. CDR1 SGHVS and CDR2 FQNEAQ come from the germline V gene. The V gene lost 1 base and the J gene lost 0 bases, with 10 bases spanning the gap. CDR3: CASSLGRGNSNQPQHF. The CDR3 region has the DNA TGTGCCAGCAGCTTAGGACGGGGAAATAGCAATCAGCCCCAGCATTTT.

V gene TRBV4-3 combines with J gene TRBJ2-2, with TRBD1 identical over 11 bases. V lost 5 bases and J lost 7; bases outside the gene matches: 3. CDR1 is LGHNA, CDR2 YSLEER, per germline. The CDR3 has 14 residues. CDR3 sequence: CASSEGQGDGELFF. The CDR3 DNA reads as TGCGCCAGCAGCGAGGGACAGGGGGACGGGGAGCTGTTTTTT.

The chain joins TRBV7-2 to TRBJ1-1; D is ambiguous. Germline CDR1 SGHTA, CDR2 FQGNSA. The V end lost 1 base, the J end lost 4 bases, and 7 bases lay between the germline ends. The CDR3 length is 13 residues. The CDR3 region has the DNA TGTGCCAGCAGCTTAGTATACTCCACTGAAGCTTTCTTT. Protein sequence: CASSLVYSTEAFF.

The CDR3 DNA reads TGTGCCAGCAGCCGGGGGTCGGGTATCGATGAGCAGTTCTTC. It codes for CASSRGSGIDEQFF. The gene calls are TRBV5-6 and TRBJ2-1; possibly TRBD2 for D (6 bases). The ends were cut back, 4 bases at V and 8 bases at J, with 16 bases in the middle. CDR3 length: 14 amino acids. CDR1 and CDR2 (germline): SGHDT, YYEEEE. The full variable domain, in which reference TRBV5-6 and TRBJ2-1 provide the parts outside the CDR3, is DAGVTQSPTHLIKTRGQQVTLRCSPKSGHDTVSWYQQALGQGPQFIFQYYEEEERQRGNFPDRFSGHQFPNYSSELNVNALLLGDSALYLCASSRGSGIDEQFFGPGTRLTVL.

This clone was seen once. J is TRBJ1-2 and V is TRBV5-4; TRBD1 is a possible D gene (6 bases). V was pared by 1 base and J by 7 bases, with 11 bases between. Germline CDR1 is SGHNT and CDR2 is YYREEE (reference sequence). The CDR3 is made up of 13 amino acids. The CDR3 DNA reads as TGTGCCAGCAGCTTGAGGGGGGAGGGTGGCTACACCTTC. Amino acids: CASSLRGEGGYTF.

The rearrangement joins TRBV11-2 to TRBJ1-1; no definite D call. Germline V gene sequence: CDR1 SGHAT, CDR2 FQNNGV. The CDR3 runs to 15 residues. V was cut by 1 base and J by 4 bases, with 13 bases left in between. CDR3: CASSLGFQVGTEAFF. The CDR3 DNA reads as TGTGCCAGCAGCTTAGGGTTTCAGGTGGGCACTGAAGCTTTCTTT.

The CDR3 DNA is TGTGCCAGCAGTGACAGGGGACGCTATGGCTACACCTTC. It specifies CASSDRGRYGYTF. The rearrangement joins TRBV2 to TRBJ1-2; D might be TRBD1 (6 bases). V was cut by 3 bases and J by 4 bases, with 9 bases left in between. The CDR3 is 13 amino acids. The V gene's germline CDR1 is SNHLY and CDR2 FYNNEI.

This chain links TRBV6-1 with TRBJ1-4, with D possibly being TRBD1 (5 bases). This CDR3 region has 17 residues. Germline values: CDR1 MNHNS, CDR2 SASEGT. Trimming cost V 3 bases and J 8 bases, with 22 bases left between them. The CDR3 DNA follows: TGTGCCAGCAGTGAGGACCAGGGCCCGACTTTAGGGGAAAAACTGTTTTTT. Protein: CASSEDQGPTLGEKLFF.

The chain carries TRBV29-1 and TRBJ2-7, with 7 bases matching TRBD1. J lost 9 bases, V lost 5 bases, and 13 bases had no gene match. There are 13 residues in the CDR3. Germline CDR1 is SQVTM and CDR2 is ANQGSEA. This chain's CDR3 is CSVSNRGLRGQYF. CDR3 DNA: TGCAGCGTTTCCAACAGGGGTCTACGCGGGCAGTACTTC.

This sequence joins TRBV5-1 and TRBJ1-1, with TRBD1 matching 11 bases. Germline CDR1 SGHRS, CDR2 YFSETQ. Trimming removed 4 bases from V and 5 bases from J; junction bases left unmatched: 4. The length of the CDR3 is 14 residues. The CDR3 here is CASSPGTGGTEAFF. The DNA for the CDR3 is TGCGCCAGCAGCCCCGGGACAGGGGGGACTGAAGCTTTCTTT.

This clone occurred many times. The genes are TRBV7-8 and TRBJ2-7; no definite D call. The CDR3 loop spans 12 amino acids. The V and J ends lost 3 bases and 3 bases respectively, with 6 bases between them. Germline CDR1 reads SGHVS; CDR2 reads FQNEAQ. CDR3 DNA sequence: TGTGCCAGCAGCTTTGGCAGCTACGAGCAGTACTTC. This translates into CASSFGSYEQYF.

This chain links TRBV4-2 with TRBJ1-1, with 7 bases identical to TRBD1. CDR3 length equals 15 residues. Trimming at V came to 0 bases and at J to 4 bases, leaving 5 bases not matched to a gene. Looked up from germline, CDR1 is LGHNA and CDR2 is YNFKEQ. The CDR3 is CASSQDLGQLTEAFF. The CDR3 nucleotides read TGTGCCAGCAGCCAAGATCTGGGACAGCTCACTGAAGCTTTCTTT.

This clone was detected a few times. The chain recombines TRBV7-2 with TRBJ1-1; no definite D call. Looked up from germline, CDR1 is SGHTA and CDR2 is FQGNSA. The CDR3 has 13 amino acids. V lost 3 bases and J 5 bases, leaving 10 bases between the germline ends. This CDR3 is CASSFQDLTEAFF. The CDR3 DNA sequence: TGTGCCAGCAGCTTCCAGGATCTGACTGAAGCTTTCTTT.

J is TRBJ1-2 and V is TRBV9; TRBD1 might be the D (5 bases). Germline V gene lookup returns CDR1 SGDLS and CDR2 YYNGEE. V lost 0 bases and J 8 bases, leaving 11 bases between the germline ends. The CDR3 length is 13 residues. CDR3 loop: CASSVDQGGGYTF. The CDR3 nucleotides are TGTGCCAGCAGCGTAGATCAGGGCGGCGGCTACACCTTC.

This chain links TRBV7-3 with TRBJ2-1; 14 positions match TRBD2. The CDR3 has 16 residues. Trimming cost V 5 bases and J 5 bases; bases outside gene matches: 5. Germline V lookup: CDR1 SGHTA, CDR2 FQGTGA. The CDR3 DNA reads TGTGCCAGCAGCCCCTTGGGACTAGCGGGAGACAATGAGCAGTTCTTC. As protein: CASSPLGLAGDNEQFF.

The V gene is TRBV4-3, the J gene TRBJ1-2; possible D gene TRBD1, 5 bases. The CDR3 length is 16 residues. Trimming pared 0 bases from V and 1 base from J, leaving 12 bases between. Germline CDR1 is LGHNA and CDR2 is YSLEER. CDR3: CASSQDGHIVNYGYTF. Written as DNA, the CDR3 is TGCGCCAGCAGCCAAGACGGACATATTGTTAACTATGGCTACACCTTC.

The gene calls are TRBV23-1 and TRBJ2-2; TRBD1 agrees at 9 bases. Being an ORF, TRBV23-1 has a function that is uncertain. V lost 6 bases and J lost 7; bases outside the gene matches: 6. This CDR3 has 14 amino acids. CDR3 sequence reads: CASRAQGADGELFF. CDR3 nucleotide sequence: TGCGCCAGCAGGGCACAGGGGGCGGACGGGGAGCTGTTTTTT.